Below are 27 T cell receptor beta chains sequenced from a single sample in a study of T cell responses to AZD1222 COVID-19 vaccine. The protocol was immunoSEQ multiplex PCR, while the TCRdb copy is restricted to in-frame clones and leaves out a portion. The table lists fewer than 100,000 clones, roughly 89% of them singletons, with 11% in the top ten. Material: peripheral blood, obtained 28 days after the second AZD1222 dose. Receptors were obtained from an adult who received the AZD1222 COVID-19 vaccine.

The genes are TRBV4-1 and TRBJ2-7; D ambiguous. The CDR3 runs to 15 residues. The germline CDR1 and CDR2 sequences are MGHRA and YSYEKL. V was pared by 0 bases and J by 4 bases, with 13 bases between. The CDR3 DNA is TGCGCCAGCAGCCAAGAGGGGATAGCCCCATACGAGCAGTACTTC. Protein product: CASSQEGIAPYEQYF.

The chain recombines TRBV19 with TRBJ1-1; TRBD1 matches 7 bases. This CDR3 spans 14 amino acids. CDR1 is LNHDA, CDR2 SQIVND, per germline (reference sequence). V lost 3 bases and J lost 3; bases outside the gene matches: 4. In DNA form, the CDR3 reads TGTGCCAGTAGTATCGACAGGGTTCACACTGAAGCTTTCTTT. This translates into CASSIDRVHTEAFF.

This chain links TRBV6-5 with TRBJ2-2, with no clear D. This CDR3 spans 15 amino acids. CDR1 is MNHEY, CDR2 SVGAGI, per germline. V shed 4 bases and J shed 3 bases, with 12 bases lying between them. This CDR3 reads CASSFSNRDTGELFF. Written as DNA, the CDR3 is TGTGCCAGCAGTTTCTCAAACCGGGACACCGGGGAGCTGTTTTTT.

There are a few counts of this clone. V usage is TRBV24-1 and J usage is TRBJ1-6, with a tentative D call TRBD1 (5 bases). Deletions cut 9 bases from V and 8 bases from J, with 13 bases between. This CDR3 contains 13 residues. Germline V gene sequence: CDR1 KGHDR, CDR2 SFDVKD. This CDR3 is CATPTGRHSPLHF. The CDR3 nucleotides read TGTGCCACCCCCACAGGCAGGCATTCACCCCTCCACTTT.

The CDR3 spells CASSPAYSGGELFF. CDR3 sequence (DNA): TGCGCCAGCAGCCCGGCGTATTCGGGCGGGGAGCTGTTTTTT. This rearrangement joins TRBV5-1 to TRBJ2-2; no clear D. The CDR3 has 14 amino acids. The V gene's germline CDR1 is SGHRS and CDR2 YFSETQ. Trimming removed 4 bases at V and 7 bases at J, with 14 bases between.

The J gene is TRBJ2-2, the V gene TRBV7-2; D is uncertain. This CDR3 region has 12 residues. Germline-derived CDR1 and CDR2 are SGHTA and FQGNSA. V was cut by 7 bases and J by 3 bases, with 6 bases left in between. The CDR3 loop reads CASNTDTGELFF. The CDR3 nucleotides are TGTGCCAGCAACACTGACACCGGGGAGCTGTTTTTT.

The chain is built from TRBV19 and TRBJ1-2, with D unclear. CDR3 length: 11 amino acids. Germline CDR1 is LNHDA and CDR2 is SQIVND (reference sequence). Trimming took off 5 bases at V and 4 bases at J, with 5 bases between the two ends. CDR3 nucleotides: TGTGCCAGTAGTGATCGCTATGGCTACACCTTC. Its protein product is CASSDRYGYTF.

The chain is built from TRBV9 and TRBJ2-1; 7 nucleotides match TRBD1. Trimming took 3 bases from V and 7 from J; bases not matched to a gene: 13. This CDR3 comprises 16 residues. Germline V gene sequence: CDR1 SGDLS, CDR2 YYNGEE. The CDR3 DNA reads TGTGCCAGCAGCGGTGGGACAGCTAAAGGATGGAATGAGCAGTTCTTC. Translating it yields CASSGGTAKGWNEQFF. Looking up the rest from reference TRBV9 and TRBJ2-1 gives the full variable domain: DSGVTQTPKHLITATGQRVTLRCSPRSGDLSVYWYQQSLDQGLQFLIQYYNGEERAKGNILERFSAQQFPDLHSELNLSSLELGDSALYFCASSGGTAKGWNEQFFGPGTRLTVL.

This sequence joins TRBV5-1 and TRBJ2-7; TRBD1 matches 7 bases. The V segment lost 7 bases and the J segment 3 bases; nucleotides outside the gene matches: 10. Germline V lookup: CDR1 SGHRS, CDR2 YFSETQ. The CDR3 spans 14 residues. The CDR3 nucleotides are TGCGCCAGCTCGGACAGGCCGCCGATCTACGAGCAGTACTTC. It specifies CASSDRPPIYEQYF. Supplemented by reference TRBV5-1 and TRBJ2-7, the full variable domain reads KAGVTQTPRYLIKTRGQQVTLSCSPISGHRSVSWYQQTPGQGLQFLFEYFSETQRNKGNFPGRFSGRQFSNSRSEMNVSTLELGDSALYLCASSDRPPIYEQYFGPGTRLTVT.

The J gene is TRBJ2-3, the V gene TRBV3-1 (or the pseudogene TRBV3-2), with D possibly being TRBD2 (5 bases). Germline loops: CDR1 LGHDT, CDR2 YNNKEL (reference sequence). The CDR3 is 16 amino acids. Trimming stripped 5 bases from V and 4 bases from J, with 19 bases between. Written as DNA, the CDR3 is TGTGCCAGCAGCACCCTTCTCTCGGGGAAGGCAGATACGCAGTATTTT. It translates to CASSTLLSGKADTQYF.

The chain carries TRBV6-1 and TRBJ2-7, with D possibly matching TRBD1 (5 bases). V was cut by 0 bases and J by 0 bases, with 15 bases left in between. There are 17 residues in the CDR3. CDR1 and CDR2 from the germline V gene are MNHNS and SASEGT. CDR3 nucleotides: TGTGCCAGCAGTGAAGCGCTTCGTGGACACCTCTCCTACGAGCAGTACTTC. It translates to CASSEALRGHLSYEQYF.

The CDR3 region is CASNNGGPEQYF. CDR3 DNA: TGTGCCAGCAACAACGGGGGCCCCGAGCAGTACTTC. This chain links TRBV7-9 with TRBJ2-7; D may be TRBD1 or TRBD2 (6 bases each). Germline CDR1 reads SEHNR; CDR2 reads FQNEAQ (reference sequence). CDR3 length equals 12 residues. With 7 bases removed from V and 6 bases from J, the gap between germline ends came to 13 bases.

The chain couples TRBV9 to TRBJ2-7; 7 bases match TRBD1. This CDR3 spans 13 amino acids. The ends lost 2 bases at V and 6 bases at J; junction bases unmatched: 5. Germline CDR1 reads SGDLS; CDR2 reads YYNGEE. The CDR3 is CASSVSAGGEQYF. CDR3 coding DNA: TGTGCCAGCAGCGTGTCCGCAGGGGGCGAGCAGTACTTC.

The table lists this clone with a count of one. The chain uses TRBV2 and TRBJ1-5, with a tentative D call TRBD1 (6 bases). From germline, CDR1 is SNHLY and CDR2 FYNNEI. The germline V and J ends were trimmed by 1 base and 7 bases, with 11 bases remaining between them. This CDR3 region has 14 residues. CDR3 coding DNA: TGTGCCAGCAGTGAAGGCGGGAGGGGGCAGCCCCAGCATTTT. As protein: CASSEGGRGQPQHF.

The gene calls are TRBV6-2 or TRBV6-3 and TRBJ2-3; D not certain. The V gene's germline CDR1 is MNHEY and CDR2 SVGEGT. Trimming pared 2 bases from V and 0 bases from J, leaving 9 bases between. CDR3 length equals 15 residues. The CDR3 sequence: CASSYGGASTDTQYF. In nucleotides, the CDR3 is TGTGCCAGCAGTTACGGCGGTGCTAGCACAGATACGCAGTATTTT.

The chain couples TRBV18 to TRBJ1-3; D is unclear. From germline, CDR1 is KGHSH and CDR2 LQKENI. CDR3 length equals 14 residues. V was shortened by 3 bases and J by 4 bases, with 10 bases between the two germline ends. The CDR3 region is CASSPVDVGNTIYF. The CDR3 coding sequence is TGTGCCAGCTCACCGGTCGATGTCGGAAACACCATATATTTT.

The V gene is TRBV19, the J gene TRBJ1-1, with 8 bases lining up with TRBD1. The CDR3 is 12 amino acids. Losses at the gene ends were 6 bases for V and 10 bases for J; bases not matched to a gene: 7. The germline gives CDR1 LNHDA, CDR2 SQIVND (reference sequence). The CDR3 coding sequence is TGTGCCAGTAGGAGGGGACAGGACCTAGCTTTCTTT. Translation gives CASRRGQDLAFF.

V is TRBV7-2 and J is TRBJ1-6; D is perhaps TRBD1 (5 bases). CDR3 length: 14 amino acids. Trimming shortened V by 7 bases and J by 9 bases, and 16 bases separated the two germline ends. Germline CDR1 and CDR2: SGHTA and FQGNSA. The CDR3 DNA reads TGTGCCAGCAACCTAGGACACGCTGGTTCACCCCTCCACTTT. Its translation: CASNLGHAGSPLHF.

The V call is TRBV5-5, the J call TRBJ2-7; D might be TRBD2 (5 bases). The ends were cut back, 4 bases at V and 0 bases at J, with 14 bases in the middle. Germline V gives CDR1 SGHKS, CDR2 YYEKEE (reference sequence). The CDR3 spans 15 residues. The CDR3 is CASSRGLGSSYEQYF. The CDR3 bases are TGTGCCAGCAGCCGGGGTTTAGGGAGCTCCTACGAGCAGTACTTC.

The chain recombines TRBV5-8 with TRBJ1-5; tentatively, D is TRBD1 (5 bases). V lost 7 bases and J lost 7, with 9 bases in between. The CDR3 consists of 11 residues. The V gene's germline CDR1 is SGHTS and CDR2 YDEGEE. The chain's CDR3 is CASGTWQPQHF. The CDR3 coding sequence is TGTGCCAGCGGGACTTGGCAGCCCCAGCATTTT.

The chain has TRBV27 and TRBJ2-7; D gene ambiguous. The CDR3 consists of 15 residues. Germline-derived CDR1 and CDR2 are MNHEY and SMNVEV (reference sequence). V lost 3 bases to trimming and J lost 0 bases, with 12 bases between them. The CDR3 loop reads CASSFTGRSSYEQYF. CDR3 bases: TGTGCCAGCAGTTTCACCGGACGGTCCTCCTACGAGCAGTACTTC.

The CDR3 nucleotides read TGTGCCAGCAGTCACGACCGAGATCAGCCCCAGCATTTT. Translation: CASSHDRDQPQHF. V and J are TRBV6-5 and TRBJ1-5; D unclear. V lost 5 bases, J lost 5 bases, and 10 bases lay in between. The CDR3 has 13 amino acids. Germline lookup yields CDR1 MNHEY and CDR2 SVGAGI.

The V gene is TRBV19, the J gene TRBJ2-3, with 7 positions matching TRBD1. Germline CDR1 reads LNHDA; CDR2 reads SQIVND (reference sequence). The CDR3 spans 11 residues. Trimming at V came to 8 bases and at J to 6 bases, leaving 2 bases not matched to a gene. Written as DNA, the CDR3 is TGTGCCAGTGGGGGACAGGATACGCAGTATTTT. Translating gives CASGGQDTQYF.

J is TRBJ1-5 and V is TRBV5-6; possibly TRBD1 for D (6 bases). V was cut by 1 base and J by 0 bases, with 20 bases left in between. The CDR3 has 19 residues. Germline CDR1 is SGHDT and CDR2 is YYEEEE. The DNA for the CDR3 is TGTGCCAGCAGCTTGACACTAATGGGCAGGGGATATAGCAATCAGCCCCAGCATTTT. Translating it yields CASSLTLMGRGYSNQPQHF.

The chain links TRBV7-6 to TRBJ2-1, with 10 bases matching TRBD1. After removal of 5 bases from V and 4 bases from J, the junction contained 11 bases not matched to a gene. This CDR3 is built from 17 residues. The germline V gene has CDR1 SGHVS and CDR2 FNYEAQ. CDR3 loop: CASSRIFPGQGYNEQFF. The CDR3 nucleotides are TGTGCCAGCAGCCGTATATTCCCGGGACAGGGGTACAATGAGCAGTTCTTC.

The chain employs TRBV3-1 (or the pseudogene TRBV3-2) and TRBJ1-6; D is uncertain. In germline, CDR1 is LGHDT, CDR2 YNNKEL (reference sequence). V lost 0 bases to trimming and J lost 4 bases, with 10 bases between them. The CDR3 has 16 residues. DNA for the CDR3: TGTGCCAGCAGCCAAGAGGGCTCCGGGTATAATTCACCCCTCCACTTT. Residues: CASSQEGSGYNSPLHF.

V gene TRBV19 combines with J gene TRBJ1-2; D ambiguous. Trimming removed 5 bases from V and 0 bases from J, with 7 bases in between. This CDR3 comprises 13 residues. CDR1 is LNHDA, CDR2 SQIVND, per germline (reference sequence). This CDR3 is CASSSAANYGYTF. CDR3 bases: TGTGCCAGTAGTTCCGCGGCTAACTATGGCTACACCTTC.